The sequence of this TCR beta chain was determined in a study of T cells in localized non-small cell lung cancer (TCRdb year 2020). With regard to the full study: T cell repertoires of about 240 early-stage NSCLC patients were analyzed, with tumors being compared against uninvolved tumor-adjacent lungs. The cohort consisted of approximately 240 treatment-naive NSCLC patients whose localized lung tumors had been resected. The mean age of the NSCLC patients was roughly 70 years, with 130 or so men and 95 to 110 women.

Uninvolved adjacent lung was sampled at least 2 cm away from the tumor margin, and two independent pathologists confirmed that the tissue had no atypia. At diagnosis, peripheral blood, uninvolved tumor-adjacent lung and tumor were collected and were preserved as a mix of fresh-frozen and FFPE material. Points the paper makes about the study in general: Uninvolved tumor-adjacent lung showed the highest T cell clonality, higher than tumor, which suggests more focused antigenic responses in the uninvolved tumor-adjacent lung. A median of about 55 of the top 100 tumor clones were detected in paired uninvolved adjacent lung, and 28 of these tumor clones were also found among the top 100 clones of the paired uninvolved adjacent lung. Longer overall survival was associated with higher blood T cell density, whereas shorter survival was associated with higher adjacent-lung clonality. Because multi-region sequencing of the tumors was not done, intratumor heterogeneity could not be ruled out. Because of the exploratory design, TCR variables were selected using unadjusted p-values without false-discovery rate correction.

This clone was observed a handful of times. This clone's antigen is unknown. The sample holds no much larger clone one base away, and base qualities are not on file. The junction shows trimming of 0 bases on V and 5 bases on J, plus 16 bases between the germline ends. The germline V gene encodes CDR1 GTSNPN and CDR2 SVGIG (reference sequence). The CDR3 spans 16 residues, from the cysteine through the phenylalanine. The sequence is cut down to CDR3 DNA, 48 bases in frame from base 1. The immunoSEQ Assay was used to sequence TCR beta CDR3 regions from DNA. Regarding the original processing steps: T cell density was computed as TCR beta template counts normalized to usable DNA estimated by amplifying housekeeping genes. The preseqR package was used to estimate richness by extrapolating to 400,000 templates for PBMC samples and to 120,000 templates for tissue samples. Clonality was defined by subtracting Pielou's evenness from one. To identify tissue-enriched TCRs, differential abundance testing was run on productive amino-acid clonotypes with a minimum total count of 5 and an alpha of 0.1. The Jaccard Index and the Morisita Overlap Index were used to measure how much the repertoires overlapped between compartments. GLIPH clustered TCR beta CDR3s with public tetramer-defined viral CDR3s; viral motifs required at least three viral sequences plus V-gene enrichment. In TCRdb, the immuneACCESS table is reduced to in-frame sequences with V and J assigned. These tables do not hold every clone; where another copy was compared, an unresolved V gene accounts for under half, and the others remain unexplained. From that table come the V and J calls and clone size; the DNA was used to work out D and trimming. This sample lists 1,500 to 2,000 clones; approximately 23% were detected once. The ten top clones hold about 13% of the sample.

The receptor was derived from a man aged 18 to 50 with stage I lung adenocarcinoma. The chain joins TRBV30 to TRBJ2-2; TRBD2 is perhaps the D gene, given 5 matching bases. Sequencing used normal lung tissue next to the tumor, obtained before any cancer treatment. The sequenced DNA is TGTGCCTGGAGTGTAGAGGTGGCACGAGGGACCGGGGAGCTGTTTTTT. Translated, this is CAWSVEVARGTGELFF.